This T cell receptor (beta chain) emerged from a study of cytomegalovirus exposure and HLA in healthy donors. Study as a whole: Samples from HLA-typed donors yielded around 79 million unique TCRs in an early data release. Study observations and caveats: It was likely that a cluster of highly shared sequence variants was a sequencing artifact.

Concerning this clone itself: Its specificity is not known. Germline is not matched at one junction end, which may reflect a read error.

Primers for the PCR totalled 60 Vbeta and 13 Jbeta. Produced via immunoSEQ multiplex PCR; TCRdb's table is partial and in-frame only. The profile shows 95,000 to 100,000 clones, about 85% of them singletons. Looked up from germline, CDR1 is MNHEY and CDR2 is SMNVEV (reference sequence). The CDR3 length is 19 residues. Material: PBMCs. The chain links TRBV27 to TRBJ2-2, with 12 bases matching TRBD2. This receptor was taken from a young man in good health and CMV-seronegative. In DNA, the CDR3 is TGTGCCAACAGTGGGCAGACTAGCGGGAGATCTGGCGTCACCGGGGAGCTGTTTTTT. This sequence encodes CANSGQTSGRSGVTGELFF.